The T cell receptor beta chain under discussion was sequenced for a study of blood T cell repertoires in COVID-19. Study-wide context: Sample material is recorded as cDNA or gDNA derived from T cells, B-cell-depleted T cells, or PBMCs.

Study processing details: Reference gene primer amplification in the assay estimated nucleated cell counts. Assay: immunoSEQ multiplex PCR; the TCRdb copy retains only in-frame clones and omits some. The DNA was the basis for D and trimming; V, J and clone size are from that table. The data hold some 280,000 clones, with 86% observed a single time. V was pared by 5 bases and J by 1 base, with 3 bases of the junction left unmatched. Germline CDR1 SGHNT, CDR2 YENEEA. The CDR3 loop spans 14 amino acids. The chain employs TRBV11-3 and TRBJ2-5, with 8 bases that match TRBD2. The origin of this receptor is a woman in her twenties or thirties with active or convalescent COVID-19. The sample consisted of peripheral blood. CDR3 coding DNA: TGTGCCAGCAGCCCGGGGGGGGGCCAAGAGACCCAGTACTTC. Translating it yields CASSPGGGQETQYF.